This entry features one T cell receptor beta chain sequence. Its target is not known. This entry comes from a study of blood T cells in healthy people across ages. Study-level points and caveats: PBMCs went unsorted, and a conclusive naive versus antigen-experienced comparison was therefore prevented. Diversity was higher, and naive CD4+ cells more numerous, in long-lived donors than in aged donors.

Caucasian individuals from Russia who were healthy and aged about 6 to 95 acted as donors. Total RNA extracted from each sample amounted to at least 5 micrograms. The CDR3 is made up of 11 amino acids. V shed 5 bases and J shed 3 bases, with 5 bases lying between them. CDR1 is MNHEY, CDR2 SVGEGT, per germline. Primed by a sample-barcoded 5' primer and a J-beta primer mix, a second PCR proceeded for 7 to 11 cycles. TCRdb redid the calling of the 5' RACE reads with MiXCR, one entry per CDR3 protein. This repertoire shows 540,000 or so distinct CDR3 sequences, more than 45% found once; its top ten account for roughly 24%.

The receptor was derived from an elderly man in good health. The chain has TRBV6-2 or TRBV6-3 and TRBJ2-7; D remains ambiguous. The sample comprised blood. This chain's CDR3 is CASSIHYEQYF. The CDR3, as DNA: TGTGCCAGCAGTATACACTACGAGCAGTACTTC.